A selection of T cell receptor beta chains follows, all from one sample in a study of T cell clones after liver transplantation. The protocol was immunoSEQ multiplex PCR, while the TCRdb copy is restricted to in-frame clones and leaves out a portion. The data hold roughly 70,000 clones, with under 90% observed a single time. The specimen was CD4+ T cells from blood, collected before liver transplant. The receptors come from a human donor who received a liver transplant. The CDR3 runs from the conserved cysteine through the conserved F or W. D genes are given only for firm matches. The listing skips clone size in some rows; elsewhere it reads once, few, many or a size class.

j_gene,abundance,d_gene,v_gene,CDR3aa,CDR3nt
TRBJ2-7,-,-,TRBV7-2,CASSFTTYEQYF,TGTGCCAGCAGCTTCACCACCTACGAGCAGTACTTC
TRBJ1-5,few,TRBD1,TRBV4-3,CASSQDFGGTANQPQHF,TGCGCCAGCAGCCAAGATTTTGGGGGGACAGCAAATCAGCCCCAGCATTTT
TRBJ2-1,-,TRBD2,TRBV11-2,CASSSRLAGYNEQFF,TGTGCCAGCAGCTCCCGACTAGCGGGATACAATGAGCAGTTCTTC
TRBJ1-2,-,-,TRBV28,CASSPPARNYGYTF,TGTGCCAGCAGCCCACCCGCCCGTAACTATGGCTACACCTTC
TRBJ2-5,-,-,TRBV11-3,CASSQGPNQETQYF,TGTGCCAGCAGCCAAGGTCCAAACCAAGAGACCCAGTACTTC
TRBJ1-4,-,-,TRBV6-5,CASSSTRTNEKLFF,TGTGCCAGCAGCTCGACACGGACTAATGAAAAACTGTTTTTT
TRBJ1-2,-,-,TRBV5-6,CASSLGGAGYGYTF,TGTGCCAGCAGCTTGGGTGGCGCGGGCTATGGCTACACCTTC
TRBJ1-2,few,-,TRBV28,CASSLVGLLYGYTF,TGTGCCAGCAGTTTAGTGGGGCTTCTATATGGCTACACCTTC
TRBJ2-3,-,-,TRBV5-5,CASSFPSGGGRDTQYF,TGTGCCAGCAGCTTTCCTTCGGGAGGGGGCAGGGATACGCAGTATTTT
TRBJ2-3,few,TRBD2,TRBV5-6,CASTPGGGYGDTQYF,TGTGCCAGCACCCCCGGGGGGGGTTATGGAGATACGCAGTATTTT
TRBJ2-5,-,TRBD1,TRBV9,CASSRSSTTGQETQYF,TGTGCCAGCAGCCGATCCTCTACGACAGGGCAAGAGACCCAGTACTTC
TRBJ1-2,-,-,TRBV30,CAWSNRAAGRLAVYGYTF,TGTGCCTGGAGTAATAGAGCGGCAGGGAGGTTGGCTGTATATGGCTACACCTTC
TRBJ2-5,-,TRBD2,TRBV5-4,CASSRDYPQETQYF,TGTGCCAGCAGCCGGGACTACCCCCAGGAGACCCAGTACTTC
TRBJ1-1,-,-,TRBV7-2,CASSLEVNPATEAFF,TGTGCCAGCAGCTTAGAGGTGAACCCGGCCACTGAAGCTTTCTTT
TRBJ2-7,-,-,TRBV9,CASSVRAESTYEQYF,TGTGCCAGCAGCGTTAGGGCGGAGAGTACCTACGAGCAGTACTTC
TRBJ2-1,-,TRBD2,TRBV5-1,CASSFTSGPSGTEQFF,TGCGCCAGCAGCTTCACTAGCGGGCCCTCCGGGACCGAGCAGTTCTTC
TRBJ2-5,-,-,TRBV7-6,CASSLARGSQETQYF,TGTGCCAGCAGCTTAGCTCGGGGGAGTCAGGAGACCCAGTACTTC
TRBJ2-1,-,-,TRBV7-2,CASSPLMTRRDEQFF,TGTGCCAGCAGCCCCCTCATGACTAGGCGGGATGAGCAGTTCTTC
TRBJ2-5,-,TRBD1,TRBV18,CASSLRTGGPEETQYF,TGTGCCAGCTCACTCCGGACAGGGGGTCCCGAAGAGACCCAGTACTTC
TRBJ2-5,-,TRBD1,TRBV28,CASSRTGGAGLETQYF,TGTGCCAGCAGTAGGACAGGGGGCGCGGGTTTAGAGACCCAGTACTTC
TRBJ2-5,-,TRBD1,TRBV10-3,CAISGTGRAQETQYF,TGTGCCATCAGTGGGACAGGGCGAGCTCAAGAGACCCAGTACTTC
TRBJ2-5,-,-,TRBV14,CASSQPLDNLPEAETQYF,TGTGCCAGCAGCCAACCGCTGGATAACCTCCCAGAAGCGGAGACCCAGTACTTC
TRBJ2-5,-,TRBD2,TRBV9,CASSVGGRARETQYF,TGTGCCAGCAGCGTAGGAGGGAGGGCACGAGAGACCCAGTACTTC
TRBJ1-2,-,-,TRBV5-1,CASSLEGSSYGYTF,TGCGCCAGCAGCTTGGAAGGATCATCCTATGGCTACACCTTC
TRBJ1-2,-,-,TRBV27,CASGNHYGYTF,TGTGCCAGCGGGAACCACTATGGCTACACCTTC
TRBJ2-5,-,TRBD1,TRBV19,CASRNLGGPGNQETQYF,TGTGCCAGTAGAAATCTAGGGGGCCCAGGGAACCAAGAGACCCAGTACTTC
TRBJ1-2,many,-,TRBV2,CASRQDDDYGYTF,TGTGCCAGCCGACAGGACGACGATTATGGCTACACCTTC
TRBJ2-2,-,-,TRBV6-1,CASSDRTTGELFF,TGTGCCAGCAGTGACAGAACCACCGGGGAGCTGTTTTTT
TRBJ1-3,-,-,TRBV9,CASSLSPASGNTIYF,TGTGCCAGCAGCCTCTCTCCCGCCTCTGGAAACACCATATATTTT
TRBJ1-1,-,-,TRBV7-3,CASSLPDTNTEAFF,TGTGCCAGCAGCTTACCGGACACTAACACTGAAGCTTTCTTT
TRBJ2-3,once,-,TRBV10-3,CAIIVTFTDTQYF,TGTGCCATCATTGTCACTTTCACAGATACGCAGTATTTT
TRBJ2-3,-,-,TRBV6-5,CASSSLTDTQYF,TGTGCCAGCAGTTCCCTCACAGATACGCAGTATTTT
TRBJ2-1,-,-,TRBV5-4,CASSLWGGGDEQFF,TGTGCCAGCAGCTTGTGGGGTGGGGGTGATGAGCAGTTCTTC
TRBJ1-1,-,-,TRBV5-3,CARSYSGGANTEAFF,TGTGCCAGAAGCTATTCTGGGGGCGCGAACACTGAAGCTTTCTTT
TRBJ2-2,-,-,TRBV7-6,CASSLANSGLTTGELFF,TGTGCCAGCAGCTTAGCGAATAGCGGCTTAACGACCGGGGAGCTGTTTTTT
TRBJ2-2,-,-,TRBV7-3,CASSLYIGGAGELFF,TGTGCCAGCTCTCTCTACATCGGTGGGGCCGGGGAGCTGTTTTTT
TRBJ2-5,-,-,TRBV2,CASSYTQETQYF,TGTGCCAGCAGTTACACGCAAGAGACCCAGTACTTC
TRBJ2-4,-,TRBD2,TRBV5-6,CASRRGTSGRRNIQYF,TGTGCCAGCAGACGGGGGACTAGCGGAAGGAGGAACATTCAGTACTTC
TRBJ2-5,-,-,TRBV7-9,CASSETWGREGTQYF,TGTGCCAGCAGCGAAACTTGGGGCCGCGAGGGGACCCAGTACTTC
TRBJ2-2,-,TRBD2,TRBV6-5,CASSLTSGANTGELFF,TGTGCCAGCAGTTTGACTAGCGGGGCGAACACCGGGGAGCTGTTTTTT
TRBJ1-1,-,TRBD1,TRBV10-3,CAISRQGRTEAFF,TGTGCCATCAGTAGACAGGGACGCACTGAAGCTTTCTTT
TRBJ2-7,-,TRBD2,TRBV7-2,CASSPEGLLLSYEQYF,TGTGCCAGCAGCCCCGAGGGACTACTCCTCTCCTACGAGCAGTACTTC
TRBJ2-3,-,-,TRBV7-2,CASSQGLPTDTQYF,TGTGCCAGCAGCCAGGGGCTACCCACAGATACGCAGTATTTT
TRBJ2-7,-,-,TRBV11-2,CASSLQVYASEQYF,TGTGCCAGCAGCTTACAAGTTTACGCGTCCGAGCAGTACTTC
TRBJ1-3,-,-,TRBV18,CASSPIPPRTSGNTIYF,TGTGCTAGCTCACCCATCCCACCGAGAACCTCTGGAAACACCATATATTTT
TRBJ1-2,-,TRBD1,TRBV6-1,CASSGATGNPSGGYTF,TGTGCCAGCAGTGGGGCGACAGGGAACCCTAGCGGTGGCTACACCTTC
TRBJ1-1,few,-,TRBV4-1,CASSQLSVTEAFF,TGCGCCAGCAGCCAACTCAGCGTCACTGAAGCTTTCTTT
TRBJ2-2,-,-,TRBV14,CASSPQGTGELFF,TGTGCCAGCAGCCCCCAAGGGACCGGGGAGCTGTTTTTT
TRBJ2-1,-,-,TRBV11-3,CASSKDGYYNEQFF,TGTGCCAGCAGTAAGGACGGATACTACAATGAGCAGTTCTTC
TRBJ2-1,-,TRBD2,TRBV9,CASSVRLTRTSGIDYNEQFF,TGTGCCAGCAGCGTACGCTTAACAAGGACTAGCGGGATTGACTACAATGAGCAGTTCTTC